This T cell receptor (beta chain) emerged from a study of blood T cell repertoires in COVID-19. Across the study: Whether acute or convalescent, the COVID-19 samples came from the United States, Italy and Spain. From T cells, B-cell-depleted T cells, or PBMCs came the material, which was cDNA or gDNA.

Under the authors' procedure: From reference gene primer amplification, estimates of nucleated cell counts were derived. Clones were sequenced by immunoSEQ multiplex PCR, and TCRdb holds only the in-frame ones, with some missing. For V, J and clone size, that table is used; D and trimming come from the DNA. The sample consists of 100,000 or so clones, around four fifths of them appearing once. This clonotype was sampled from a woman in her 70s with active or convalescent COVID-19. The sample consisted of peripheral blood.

The CDR3 sequence: CASSPSGGANEQFF. The CDR3 region has the DNA TGTGCCAGTAGTCCGAGCGGGGGGGCCAATGAGCAGTTCTTC. J is TRBJ2-1 and V is TRBV19, with 10 nucleotides matching TRBD2. The CDR3 is made up of 14 amino acids. Germline values: CDR1 LNHDA, CDR2 SQIVND (reference sequence). With 5 bases clipped from V and 6 bases from J, the junction kept 4 bases outside the gene matches. Together with reference TRBV19 and TRBJ2-1, the CDR3 gives the full variable domain: DGGITQSPKYLFRKEGQNVTLSCEQNLNHDAMYWYRQDPGQGLRLIYYSQIVNDFQKGDIAEGYSVSREKKESFPLTVTSAQKNPTAFYLCASSPSGGANEQFFGPGTRLTVL.